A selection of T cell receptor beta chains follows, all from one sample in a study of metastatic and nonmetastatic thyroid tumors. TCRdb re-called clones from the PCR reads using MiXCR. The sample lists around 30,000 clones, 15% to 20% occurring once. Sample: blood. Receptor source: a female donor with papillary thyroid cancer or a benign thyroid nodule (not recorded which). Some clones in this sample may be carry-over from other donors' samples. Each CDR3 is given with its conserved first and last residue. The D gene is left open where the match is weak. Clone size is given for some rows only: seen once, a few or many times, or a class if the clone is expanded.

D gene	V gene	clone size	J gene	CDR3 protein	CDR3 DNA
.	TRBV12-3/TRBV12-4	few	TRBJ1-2	CASSFFLQGGYTF	TGTGCCAGCAGTTTCTTCCTCCAGGGAGGCTACACCTTC
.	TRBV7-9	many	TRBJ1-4	CASSAGREKLFF	TGTGCCAGCAGCGCAGGAAGAGAAAAACTGTTTTTT
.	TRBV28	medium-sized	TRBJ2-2	CASSLPQPWVGELFF	TGTGCCAGCAGTTTGCCTCAACCATGGGTCGGGGAGCTGTTTTTT
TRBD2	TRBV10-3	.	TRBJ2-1	CAISEVKRENYYNEQFF	TGTGCCATCAGTGAGGTCAAGCGGGAGAACTACTACAATGAGCAGTTCTTC
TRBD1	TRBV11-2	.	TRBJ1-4	CASSRDRGSNEKLFF	TGTGCCAGCAGCCGGGACAGGGGTTCTAATGAAAAACTGTTTTTT
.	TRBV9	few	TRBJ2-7	CASSVIPGVNEQYF	TGTGCCAGCAGCGTAATACCGGGAGTGAACGAGCAGTACTTC
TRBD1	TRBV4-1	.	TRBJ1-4	CASSYAQGQRPNEKLFF	TGCGCCAGCAGCTACGCCCAGGGACAGCGTCCTAATGAAAAACTGTTTTTT
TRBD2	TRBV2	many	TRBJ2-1	CASSRSTSGNEQFF	TGTGCCAGCTCTAGGTCTACTAGCGGCAATGAGCAGTTCTTC
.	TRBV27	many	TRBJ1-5	CASSLIRGDNQPQHF	TGTGCCAGCAGTTTGATCCGGGGTGACAATCAGCCCCAGCATTTT
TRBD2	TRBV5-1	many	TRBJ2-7	CASSSGQGASGGAYEQYF	TGCGCCAGCAGCTCCGGACAGGGAGCCAGCGGGGGGGCCTACGAGCAGTACTTC
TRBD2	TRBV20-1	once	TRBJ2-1	CSARDRGAAGGYNEQFF	TGCAGTGCTAGAGATAGGGGGGCCGCGGGAGGGTATAATGAGCAGTTCTTC
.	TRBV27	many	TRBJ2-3	CASSLPPPDRSDTQYF	TGTGCCAGCAGTTTACCCCCGCCCGACAGATCAGATACGCAGTATTTT
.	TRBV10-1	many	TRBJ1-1	CASIPVPVNTEAFF	TGCGCCAGCATCCCCGTTCCAGTAAACACTGAAGCTTTCTTT
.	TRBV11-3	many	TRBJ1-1	CASSLVREAFF	TGTGCCAGCAGCTTAGTGAGGGAAGCTTTCTTT
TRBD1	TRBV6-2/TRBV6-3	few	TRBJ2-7	CASTIQGITYEQYF	TGTGCCAGCACCATACAGGGGATAACCTACGAGCAGTACTTC
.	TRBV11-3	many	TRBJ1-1	CASSPPGLQAFF	TGTGCCAGCAGCCCTCCGGGACTTCAAGCTTTCTTT